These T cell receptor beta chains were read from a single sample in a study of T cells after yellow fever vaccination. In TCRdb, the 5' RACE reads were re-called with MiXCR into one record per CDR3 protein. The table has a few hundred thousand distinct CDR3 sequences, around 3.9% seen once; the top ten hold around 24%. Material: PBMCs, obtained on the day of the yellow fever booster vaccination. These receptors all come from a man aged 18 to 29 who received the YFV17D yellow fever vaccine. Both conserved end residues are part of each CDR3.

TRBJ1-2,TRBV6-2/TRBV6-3,CASSYSVRNYGYTF
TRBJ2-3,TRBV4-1,CASSLAGLAGVGDTQYF
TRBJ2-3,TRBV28,CASSLRATPQYF
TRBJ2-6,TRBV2,CASSPQRNSGANVLTF
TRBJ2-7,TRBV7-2,CASSLAQGGPYEQYF
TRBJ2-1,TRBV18,CASSPLGDSYNEQFF
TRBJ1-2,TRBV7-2,CASSLEIRGANGYTF
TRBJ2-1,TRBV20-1,CSALDPGLDENEQFF
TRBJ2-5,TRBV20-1,CSAPRARKIVSVYQETQYF
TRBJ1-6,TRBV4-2,CASSQEGQGASYNSPLHF
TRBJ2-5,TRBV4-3,CASSQELAGGFQETQYF